The rows below give T cell receptor beta chains drawn from one sample of a study of blood T cell repertoires in COVID-19. Generated by immunoSEQ multiplex PCR, the TCRdb table keeps only in-frame clones and is missing some. Of a few hundred thousand clones detected, around four fifths appear once; the ten largest clones hold 4.6%. The sequenced material came from peripheral blood. These receptors came from a man in his 60s who had recovered from COVID-19. CDR3s include the opening cysteine and the closing phenylalanine or tryptophan. A D gene is named only where the DNA matches it firmly. Where a row states a size, it is once, few, many or the class of an expanded clone; other rows omit it.

TRBD1 | NA | TRBJ2-3 | TRBV18 | CASSPGGRTGETDTQYF | TGTGCCAGCTCACCCGGTGGACGGACAGGGGAGACAGATACGCAGTATTTT
NA | once | TRBJ2-2 | TRBV29-1 | CSAQGTNTGELFF | TGCAGCGCGCAGGGAACGAACACCGGGGAGCTGTTTTTT
TRBD2 | NA | TRBJ2-3 | TRBV5-4 | CASRKGGTGMFSTDTQYF | TGTGCCAGCAGAAAGGGAGGGACTGGAATGTTCAGCACAGATACGCAGTATTTT
TRBD1 | NA | TRBJ2-7 | TRBV29-1 | CSGGQGRSYEQYF | TGCAGCGGTGGACAGGGGCGATCCTACGAGCAGTACTTC
TRBD1 | NA | TRBJ2-7 | TRBV29-1 | CSVAGTGGLSYEQYF | TGCAGCGTAGCCGGGACAGGGGGATTATCCTACGAGCAGTACTTC
TRBD2 | once | TRBJ2-1 | TRBV5-1 | CASSLALGTSGRWGEQFF | TGCGCCAGCAGCTTGGCCTTGGGGACTAGCGGGAGGTGGGGTGAGCAGTTCTTC
TRBD1 | NA | TRBJ1-1 | TRBV28 | CASRPDRVTTEAFF | TGTGCCAGCAGGCCGGACAGGGTAACAACTGAAGCTTTCTTT
TRBD1 | once | TRBJ1-5 | TRBV12-3/TRBV12-4 | CASTRDSRQPQHF | TGTGCCAGCACCCGGGACAGCCGTCAGCCCCAGCATTTT
TRBD1 | NA | TRBJ2-7 | TRBV19 | CASSIDLGTGNEEQYF | TGTGCCAGTAGTATAGATCTAGGGACAGGGAATGAAGAGCAGTACTTC
NA | NA | TRBJ2-1 | TRBV12-3/TRBV12-4 | CASSFRNEQFF | TGTGCCAGCAGTTTTCGCAATGAGCAGTTCTTC
NA | few | TRBJ2-1 | TRBV14 | CASSLTRVSEQFF | TGTGCCAGCAGCCTTACCAGGGTATCCGAGCAGTTCTTC
NA | NA | TRBJ1-2 | TRBV21-1 | CASSTRQGARRNYGYTF | TGTGCCAGCAGCACTCGACAGGGGGCGCGTAGAAACTATGGCTACACCTTC
NA | NA | TRBJ2-2 | TRBV2 | CASSAVWSLGTGELFF | TGTGCCAGCAGTGCCGTGTGGTCCCTCGGCACCGGGGAGCTGTTTTTT
TRBD1 | NA | TRBJ1-4 | TRBV15 | CATSRDLQGANEKLFF | TGTGCCACCAGCAGAGATCTACAGGGGGCAAATGAAAAACTGTTTTTT
TRBD1 | NA | TRBJ2-7 | TRBV5-1 | CASSLTGVIGEQYF | TGCGCCAGCAGCTTGACAGGGGTAATTGGCGAGCAGTACTTC
NA | NA | TRBJ1-1 | TRBV19 | CASRRGNTEAFF | TGTGCCAGTAGGAGGGGGAATACTGAAGCTTTCTTT
NA | NA | TRBJ2-5 | TRBV24-1 | CATSDFSRGGQGTQYF | TGTGCCACCAGTGATTTCTCCAGGGGCGGCCAAGGGACCCAGTACTTC
TRBD2 | NA | TRBJ2-2 | TRBV9 | CASSVGLAGMAGELFF | TGTGCCAGCAGCGTAGGACTAGCGGGAATGGCCGGGGAGCTGTTTTTT
TRBD1 | NA | TRBJ1-4 | TRBV5-5 | CASSHGTAATNEKLFF | TGTGCCAGCAGCCATGGGACAGCCGCTACTAATGAAAAACTGTTTTTT
TRBD2 | few | TRBJ2-3 | TRBV7-9 | CASSLLTSATDTQYF | TGTGCCAGCAGCTTATTGACTAGCGCCACAGATACGCAGTATTTT
NA | NA | TRBJ1-5 | TRBV14 | CASSAKPQPQHF | TGTGCCAGCAGCGCCAAGCCCCAGCCCCAGCATTTT
TRBD2 | NA | TRBJ2-7 | TRBV7-9 | CASSLMAGGYEQYF | TGTGCCAGCAGCTTAATGGCGGGGGGATACGAGCAGTACTTC
TRBD2 | NA | TRBJ2-7 | TRBV11-2 | CASAWGGIGYEQYF | TGTGCCAGCGCGTGGGGGGGAATTGGGTACGAGCAGTACTTC
TRBD2 | NA | TRBJ2-3 | TRBV18 | CASSPRGTQGLAGSTDTQYF | TGTGCCAGCTCACCCCGAGGGACTCAAGGACTAGCGGGGAGCACAGATACGCAGTATTTT
NA | NA | TRBJ2-3 | TRBV9 | CASSTTVGGPDTQYF | TGTGCCAGCAGCACCACCGTGGGGGGGCCAGATACGCAGTATTTT
TRBD1 | NA | TRBJ1-3 | TRBV5-5 | CASSFNRDRGLSGNTIYF | TGTGCCAGCAGCTTTAACCGGGACAGGGGACTCTCTGGAAACACCATATATTTT
TRBD1 | NA | TRBJ1-4 | TRBV7-9 | CASSHRGPNEKLFF | TGTGCCAGCAGCCACAGGGGCCCCAATGAAAAACTGTTTTTT
NA | once | TRBJ1-2 | TRBV9 | CASSATQGLYGYTF | TGTGCCAGCAGCGCCACCCAGGGGCTCTATGGCTACACCTTC
NA | many | TRBJ2-1 | TRBV4-1 | CASSLTLGGDEQFF | TGCGCCAGCAGCCTTACTCTTGGCGGCGATGAGCAGTTCTTC
TRBD1 | NA | TRBJ1-5 | TRBV2 | CASSADRAQPQHF | TGTGCCAGCAGCGCGGACAGGGCGCAGCCCCAGCATTTT
NA | NA | TRBJ1-3 | TRBV14 | CASSQEAAGNTIYF | TGTGCCAGCAGCCAAGAGGCGGCTGGGAACACCATATATTTT